Listed below are T cell receptor beta chains from one sample, sequenced in a study of blood T cell repertoires in COVID-19. The method was immunoSEQ multiplex PCR; TCRdb's version includes in-frame clones alone and lacks a portion of them. Of more than 200,000 clones listed, roughly 80% were seen once; the top ten hold over 9.5%. Specimen: peripheral blood. These receptors all come from a woman of 80 years or more with acute or convalescent COVID-19. The CDR3 runs from the conserved cysteine through the conserved F or W. D genes are given only for firm matches.

v_gene	j_gene	d_gene	CDR3aa	CDR3nt
TRBV18	TRBJ2-1	TRBD1	CASSPRLPGQAYNEQFF	TGTGCCAGCTCACCACGGCTCCCGGGACAGGCCTACAATGAGCAGTTCTTC
TRBV5-5	TRBJ1-5	-	CASSLGPSGQPQHF	TGTGCCAGCAGCTTGGGTCCAAGCGGCCAGCCCCAGCATTTT
TRBV5-6	TRBJ2-5	TRBD2	CASSLVLAGGQETQYF	TGTGCCAGCAGCTTGGTTTTAGCGGGGGGCCAAGAGACCCAGTACTTC
TRBV6-5	TRBJ1-2	-	CASSSSTGFEGYTF	TGTGCCAGCAGTTCATCGACAGGCTTCGAGGGCTACACCTTC
TRBV27	TRBJ1-4	-	CASTPLGQGYEKLFF	TGTGCCAGCACCCCCCTCGGCCAGGGCTATGAAAAACTGTTTTTT
TRBV7-9	TRBJ2-3	TRBD1	CASSIGQGFGDTQYF	TGTGCCAGCAGCATCGGACAGGGGTTTGGGGATACGCAGTATTTT
TRBV5-8	TRBJ2-5	-	CASRYRGLETQYF	TGTGCCAGCAGATACCGGGGGTTAGAGACCCAGTACTTC
TRBV3-1/TRBV3-2	TRBJ1-6	-	CASSLAASSYNSPLHF	TGTGCCAGCAGCTTGGCGGCGAGCTCCTATAATTCACCCCTCCACTTT
TRBV20-1	TRBJ2-1	-	CSAVYNEQFF	TGCAGTGCCGTCTACAATGAGCAGTTCTTC
TRBV6-2/TRBV6-3	TRBJ2-3	TRBD1	CASSLILQGAGDTQYF	TGTGCCAGCAGTTTAATCCTACAGGGGGCAGGGGATACGCAGTATTTT
TRBV7-2	TRBJ1-1	-	CASSLTPVGLTEAFF	TGTGCCAGCAGCCTCACGCCAGTCGGGTTGACTGAAGCTTTCTTT
TRBV5-1	TRBJ1-4	-	CASSALDSGVEKLFF	TGCGCCAGCAGCGCCCTCGACTCTGGTGTTGAAAAACTGTTTTTT
TRBV27	TRBJ1-2	-	CASSRDRNYGYTF	TGTGCCAGCAGCCGCGACAGAAACTATGGCTACACCTTC
TRBV3-1/TRBV3-2	TRBJ2-1	TRBD1	CASSQGTGQGRYEQFF	TGTGCCAGCAGCCAAGGGACCGGACAGGGGAGGTATGAGCAGTTCTTC